The TCR beta chain under discussion was sequenced for a study of graft-versus-host responses after intestinal transplantation. Study background: Multivisceral, liver-intestinal, or isolated intestinal grafts went to recipients. Each patient got anti-thymocyte globulin induction, then tacrolimus and steroids for three to four years.

On this clone itself: The antigen is undetermined.

The study's findings and limits: Allografts carried high graft-versus-host to host-versus-graft clonal ratios in patients having graft-donor T cell macrochimerism.

Libraries were prepared by immunoSEQ multiplex PCR; TCRdb keeps only in-frame clonotypes and omits some of them. Of 80,000 to 95,000 clones in the sample, 85% to 95% were seen once. Here the sequenced sample was unstimulated CD8+ T cells sorted from spleen or lymph node cells, taken before intestinal transplant. This TCR came from a human donor who received an intestinal transplant.

The CDR3 coding sequence is TGTGCCAGCAGCCCAGGGACGGGGGGCTATGGCTACACCTTC. This codes for CASSPGTGGYGYTF. This chain joins TRBV11-3 and TRBJ1-2, with D perhaps matching TRBD1 (5 bases). Per the germline V gene, CDR1 is SGHNT and CDR2 is YENEEA. V was shortened by 5 bases and J by 4 bases, with 14 bases between the two germline ends. The CDR3 covers 14 residues.